The sequence of this TCR beta chain was determined in a study of immune characterization of retroperitoneal liposarcoma. This CDR3 spans 13 amino acids. Germline V gives CDR1 MNHNS, CDR2 SASEGT. V lost 2 bases, J lost 5 bases, and 9 bases lay in between. MiXCR, run by TCRdb on the PCR reads, gives a single entry per CDR3 protein. Among some 10,000 distinct CDR3 sequences, approximately 26% were seen once, and the ten largest hold 9.3%. The sample taken for sequencing was tumor tissue. The rearrangement uses TRBV6-1 and TRBJ1-1; D is ambiguous. The sequence was collected from a female donor with retroperitoneal liposarcoma. The DNA for the CDR3 is TGTGCCAGCAGTGAAAACCCCGTAACTGAAGCTTTCTTT. This translates into CASSENPVTEAFF.